This TCR beta chain was observed in a study of control samples from healthy donors and cancer patients. Measured with immunoSEQ multiplex PCR; TCRdb has only the in-frame clones, and not every one. Among some 64,000 clones, about nine tenths were seen once, and the ten largest hold more than 0.95%. Germline assignment: CDR1 SGDLS and CDR2 YYNGEE. The CDR3 is made up of 18 amino acids. Trimming cost V 3 bases and J 4 bases; bases outside gene matches: 18. The genes are TRBV9 and TRBJ2-7; 8 bases match TRBD1. The sequence was collected from a woman in her forties or fifties with colorectal cancer. The sequencing input was PBMCs. CDR3 region: CASSAHPETGEVGYEQYF. The CDR3 DNA is TGTGCCAGCAGCGCACATCCCGAGACAGGGGAGGTGGGATACGAGCAGTACTTC. The full variable domain, completed using reference TRBV9 and TRBJ2-7, is DSGVTQTPKHLITATGQRVTLRCSPRSGDLSVYWYQQSLDQGLQFLIQYYNGEERAKGNILERFSAQQFPDLHSELNLSSLELGDSALYFCASSAHPETGEVGYEQYFGPGTRLTVT.